Below are 8 T cell receptor beta chains sequenced from a single sample in a study of OX40 agonist ivuxolimab in advanced cancers. TCRdb's table, derived via immunoSEQ multiplex PCR, lists solely in-frame clones and lacks some. The sample yields around 100,000 clones, around 87% seen once. Specimen: CD4+ or CD8+ T cells sorted from blood, collected in a trial of the OX40 agonist ivuxolimab. The source of these receptors is an adult with an advanced solid tumor such as melanoma, head and neck, liver or kidney cancer.

V usage is TRBV18 and J usage is TRBJ2-7; 7 bases fit TRBD2. This CDR3 comprises 15 residues. Trimming took 0 bases from V and 4 from J; bases not matched to a gene: 6. The germline CDR1 and CDR2 sequences are KGHSH and LQKENI. CDR3 loop: CASSPPQAGKYEQYF. The CDR3 DNA reads TGTGCCAGCTCACCACCCCAAGCGGGAAAGTACGAGCAGTACTTC.

The J gene is TRBJ1-5, the V gene TRBV11-2, with D perhaps TRBD1 (5 bases). This CDR3 spans 13 amino acids. CDR1 and CDR2 (germline): SGHAT, FQNNGV. Trimming cost V 1 base and J 8 bases, with 9 bases left between them. CDR3 coding DNA: TGTGCCAGCAGCTTAGGGGGCCGGGAGCCCCAGCATTTT. Translation gives CASSLGGREPQHF.

The rearrangement joins TRBV7-2 to TRBJ2-1, with TRBD2 matching 8 bases. CDR3 length: 17 residues. Trimming at V came to 1 base and at J to 2 bases, leaving 7 bases not matched to a gene. The germline V gene has CDR1 SGHTA and CDR2 FQGNSA. CDR3 sequence reads: CASSLGGRGGPYNEQFF. The CDR3 DNA reads TGTGCCAGCAGCTTAGGAGGTCGGGGGGGCCCCTACAATGAGCAGTTCTTC.

The gene calls are TRBV28 and TRBJ2-7; D unresolved. Germline V gene lookup returns CDR1 MDHEN and CDR2 SYDVKM. Trimming shortened V by 5 bases and J by 5 bases, and 13 bases separated the two germline ends. The CDR3 is made up of 13 amino acids. DNA for the CDR3: TGTGCCAGCAGTCCCCGACCTGCCCACGAGCAGTACTTC. Translating it yields CASSPRPAHEQYF.

The chain joins TRBV5-4 to TRBJ2-2, with D tentatively TRBD2 (5 bases). The CDR3 is 14 residues long. Trimming cost V 1 base and J 6 bases, with 10 bases left between them. Germline assignment: CDR1 SGHNT and CDR2 YYREEE (reference sequence). As DNA, the CDR3 is TGTGCCAGCAGCTTGCCAGCGGCAGCCGGGGAGCTGTTTTTT. Its translation: CASSLPAAAGELFF.

The genes are TRBV7-3 and TRBJ2-1; the match to TRBD2 covers 8 bases. J was trimmed by 2 bases and V by 2 bases; bases with no gene match: 2. Germline CDR1 is SGHTA and CDR2 is FQGTGA. The CDR3 covers 15 residues. For the CDR3, the DNA is TGTGCCAGCAGCTTAGCAGCGGGAGCCTACAATGAGCAGTTCTTC. It translates to CASSLAAGAYNEQFF.

This chain links TRBV30 with TRBJ2-5; TRBD2 might be the D (6 bases). The CDR3 has 15 amino acids. The ends were cut back, 1 base at V and 3 bases at J, with 15 bases in the middle. CDR1 and CDR2 from the germline V gene are GTSNPN and SVGIG (reference sequence). This CDR3 is CAWSGGSGAKETQYF. The CDR3, as DNA: TGTGCCTGGAGTGGGGGTAGCGGAGCGAAAGAGACCCAGTACTTC. The full variable domain, with the rest looked up from reference TRBV30 and TRBJ2-5, is SQTIHQWPATLVQPVGSPLSLECTVEGTSNPNLYWYRQAAGRGLQLLFYSVGIGQISSEVPQNLSASRPQDRQFILSSKKLLLSDSGFYLCAWSGGSGAKETQYFGPGTRLLVL.

This chain connects TRBV6-1 to TRBJ1-1; 7 bases are shared with TRBD1. CDR3 length equals 16 residues. With 2 bases clipped from V and 10 bases from J, the junction kept 16 bases outside the gene matches. Germline CDR1 and CDR2: MNHNS and SASEGT. CDR3 sequence: CASSERPQGRAGGAFF. Here the CDR3 DNA reads TGTGCCAGCAGTGAAAGGCCACAGGGGCGGGCAGGTGGAGCTTTCTTT.